One and the same sample provided the 6 T cell receptor beta chains below, sequenced in a study of blood T cells in healthy people across ages. Primers used in a second PCR of about 7 to 12 cycles were a sample-barcoded 5' primer and a J-beta primer mix. Each CDR3 protein is one row after TCRdb ran MiXCR on the 5' RACE reads. The repertoire holds about 1.5 million distinct CDR3 sequences, with approximately 39% as singletons. Sequenced input: blood. All receptors come from a woman between 18 and 29 years old in good health.

Only a few counts were recorded for this clonotype. This chain connects TRBV20-1 to TRBJ2-1, with 9 bases matching TRBD2. The J call may be faulty, since TRBJ2-7 better matches the DNA end. The CDR3 has 14 residues. From germline, CDR1 is DFQATT and CDR2 SNEGSKA (reference sequence). In nucleotides, the CDR3 is TGCAGTGCTACCGGGACTAGCTCCTACAATGAGCAGTACTTC. This sequence encodes CSATGTSSYNEQYF.

Here the CDR3 reads CASSQDWGPANYGYTF. The CDR3 DNA reads as TGCGCCAGCAGCCAAGATTGGGGTCCTGCTAACTATGGCTACACCTTC. The chain combines TRBV4-3 with TRBJ1-2; D remains unclear. V lost 0 bases to trimming and J lost 0 bases, with 11 bases between them. This CDR3 region has 16 residues. Germline V CDR1 and CDR2: LGHNA, YSLEER.

The chain combines TRBV7-8 with TRBJ2-5; tentatively, D is TRBD2 (5 bases). The CDR3 runs to 14 residues. Germline V gene sequence: CDR1 SGHVS, CDR2 FQNEAQ. V was cut by 6 bases and J by 5 bases, with 16 bases left in between. The CDR3 region is CASRSERLSETQYF. CDR3 DNA sequence: TGTGCCAGCAGGTCGGAGCGGCTGTCTGAGACCCAGTACTTC.

This clonotype was counted a few times. The genes are TRBV27 and TRBJ2-3; TRBD1 aligns across 8 bases. V gave up 4 bases and J gave up 3 bases; unmatched junction bases: 9. Germline V gene data show CDR1 as MNHEY and CDR2 as SMNVEV (reference sequence). The CDR3 runs to 16 residues. CDR3 amino acids: CASSWPPGGSTDTQYF. The CDR3 DNA sequence: TGTGCCAGCAGTTGGCCCCCAGGGGGCTCTACAGATACGCAGTATTTT.

The table lists this clonotype with a few counts. The chain links TRBV30 to TRBJ1-5, with 8 nucleotides matching TRBD1. The V gene end was trimmed by 2 bases and the J gene end by 4 bases; junction bases not matched to a gene: 7. Per the germline V gene, CDR1 is GTSNPN and CDR2 is SVGIG (reference sequence). The CDR3 spans 15 residues. CDR3 in amino acids: CAWSQDRVGNQPQHF. In DNA, the CDR3 is TGTGCCTGGAGTCAGGACAGGGTCGGTAATCAGCCCCAGCATTTT.

This clonotype has only a few counts. This chain links TRBV20-1 with TRBJ2-7, with TRBD1 as a possible D gene (5 bases). CDR1 and CDR2 (germline): DFQATT, SNEGSKA (reference sequence). The CDR3 length is 16 residues. The V and J ends lost 0 bases and 3 bases respectively, with 18 bases between them. This CDR3 reads CSARDGDRNFVYEQYF. The DNA for the CDR3 is TGCAGTGCTAGAGATGGCGACAGAAACTTCGTCTACGAGCAGTACTTC.